Listed below are T cell receptor beta chains from one sample, sequenced in a study of blood T cell repertoires in COVID-19. The repertoire was sequenced with immunoSEQ multiplex PCR; TCRdb's copy has only in-frame clones and lacks some. This sample carries 150,000 to 200,000 clones, about 89% of them seen once, and the ten largest clones take about 1.9%. The sequenced sample was peripheral blood. These receptors all stem from a man between 18 and 29 years old who had recovered from COVID-19. Both conserved end residues are part of each CDR3. Fields, in order: V gene, J gene, CDR3 protein.

v_gene: TRBV24-1
j_gene: TRBJ2-3
CDR3aa: CATSDFGAGGSTDTQYF

v_gene: TRBV6-6
j_gene: TRBJ1-3
CDR3aa: CATTRDTSSSGNTIYF

v_gene: TRBV28
j_gene: TRBJ1-4
CDR3aa: CASSSTGQINEKLFF

v_gene: TRBV7-9
j_gene: TRBJ2-3
CDR3aa: CASSLSAGGPSDTQYF

v_gene: TRBV11-3
j_gene: TRBJ2-2
CDR3aa: CASSFNRDRGEDTGELFF

v_gene: TRBV9
j_gene: TRBJ2-3
CDR3aa: CASSARGTGETDTQYF

v_gene: TRBV5-1
j_gene: TRBJ2-7
CDR3aa: CASSLVGRNDDEQYF

v_gene: TRBV6-5
j_gene: TRBJ2-7
CDR3aa: CASSYQYNYEQYF

v_gene: TRBV6-2/TRBV6-3
j_gene: TRBJ2-2
CDR3aa: CASSYSAAGAHPGELFF

v_gene: TRBV3-1/TRBV3-2
j_gene: TRBJ1-1
CDR3aa: CASRSLVGEAFF

v_gene: TRBV10-3
j_gene: TRBJ2-7
CDR3aa: CAISALLAGKFAYEQYF

v_gene: TRBV5-5
j_gene: TRBJ1-3
CDR3aa: CASSLTGTSGNTIYF

v_gene: TRBV30
j_gene: TRBJ2-1
CDR3aa: CAWWRGDSYNEQFF

v_gene: TRBV5-4
j_gene: TRBJ2-7
CDR3aa: CASSDWRTRGPREQYF

v_gene: TRBV7-6
j_gene: TRBJ2-1
CDR3aa: CASSSRQGGWERDYNEQFF

v_gene: TRBV23-1
j_gene: TRBJ2-4
CDR3aa: CASSLGGNSKNIQYF

v_gene: TRBV5-1
j_gene: TRBJ2-1
CDR3aa: CASSFSPARLAGVSNEQFF

v_gene: TRBV18
j_gene: TRBJ1-5
CDR3aa: CASSLGQLLNQPQHF

v_gene: TRBV5-4
j_gene: TRBJ2-1
CDR3aa: CASSTRWEQFF

v_gene: TRBV6-2/TRBV6-3
j_gene: TRBJ2-1
CDR3aa: CASSYLSDYYNEQFF

v_gene: TRBV11-2
j_gene: TRBJ2-5
CDR3aa: CASRDSGGSQETQYF

v_gene: TRBV5-1
j_gene: TRBJ1-6
CDR3aa: CASSLAGTGGANSPLHF

v_gene: TRBV9
j_gene: TRBJ1-2
CDR3aa: CASSVGAGDYGYTF

v_gene: TRBV27
j_gene: TRBJ2-4
CDR3aa: CASSKGLAERGKNIQYF

v_gene: TRBV28
j_gene: TRBJ2-7
CDR3aa: CASSLMDITYEQYF

v_gene: TRBV5-6
j_gene: TRBJ1-6
CDR3aa: CASSLAPPGQGRNSPLHF

v_gene: TRBV14
j_gene: TRBJ2-7
CDR3aa: CASSQVTNYYEQYF

v_gene: TRBV7-3
j_gene: TRBJ2-1
CDR3aa: CASSLERAAYNEQFF

v_gene: TRBV28
j_gene: TRBJ2-4
CDR3aa: CASSLPAAGRENIQYF

v_gene: TRBV19
j_gene: TRBJ1-5
CDR3aa: CASSTLEGQRNQPQHF

v_gene: TRBV28
j_gene: TRBJ2-2
CDR3aa: CASKTSGAGVGELFF

v_gene: TRBV5-4
j_gene: TRBJ2-2
CDR3aa: CASNADRGTSGELFF

v_gene: TRBV11-2
j_gene: TRBJ2-1
CDR3aa: CASSLSAGGYNEQFF